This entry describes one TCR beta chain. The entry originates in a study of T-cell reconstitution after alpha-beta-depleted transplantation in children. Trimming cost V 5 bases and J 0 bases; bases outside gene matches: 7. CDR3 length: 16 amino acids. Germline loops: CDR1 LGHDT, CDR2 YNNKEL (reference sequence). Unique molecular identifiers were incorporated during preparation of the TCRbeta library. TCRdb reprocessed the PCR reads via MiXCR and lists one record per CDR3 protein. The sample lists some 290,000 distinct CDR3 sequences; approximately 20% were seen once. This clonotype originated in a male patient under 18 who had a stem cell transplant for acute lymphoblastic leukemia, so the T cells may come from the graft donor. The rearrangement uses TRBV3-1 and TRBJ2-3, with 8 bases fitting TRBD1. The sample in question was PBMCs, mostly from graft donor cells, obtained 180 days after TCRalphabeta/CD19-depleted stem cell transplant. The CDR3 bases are TGTGCCAGCAGCTCCTCCGGGACAGGCAGCACAGATACGCAGTATTTT. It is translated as CASSSSGTGSTDTQYF.